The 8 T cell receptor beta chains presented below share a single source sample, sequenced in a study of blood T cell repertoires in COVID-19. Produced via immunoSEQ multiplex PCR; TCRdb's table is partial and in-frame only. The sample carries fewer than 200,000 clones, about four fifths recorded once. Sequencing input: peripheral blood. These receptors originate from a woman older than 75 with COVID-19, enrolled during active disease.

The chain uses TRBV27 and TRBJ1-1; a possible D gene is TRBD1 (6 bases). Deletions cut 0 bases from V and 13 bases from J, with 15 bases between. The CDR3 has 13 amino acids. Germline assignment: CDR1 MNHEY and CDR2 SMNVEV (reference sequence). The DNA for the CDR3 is TGTGCCAGCAGTTTATCGGGGTGGACAGTCTGTTTCTTT. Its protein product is CASSLSGWTVCFF.

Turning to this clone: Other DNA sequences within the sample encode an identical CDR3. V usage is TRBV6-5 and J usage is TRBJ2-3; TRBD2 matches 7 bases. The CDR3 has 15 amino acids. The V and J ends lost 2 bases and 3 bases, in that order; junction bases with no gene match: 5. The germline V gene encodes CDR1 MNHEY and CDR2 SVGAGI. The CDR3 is CASSYVAGATDTQYF. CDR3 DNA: TGTGCCAGCAGTTACGTTGCGGGAGCTACAGATACGCAGTATTTT.

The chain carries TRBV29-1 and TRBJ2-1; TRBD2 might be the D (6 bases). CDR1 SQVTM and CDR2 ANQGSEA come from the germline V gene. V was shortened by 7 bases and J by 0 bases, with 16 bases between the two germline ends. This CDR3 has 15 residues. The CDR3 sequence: CSGGWGGDSYNEQFF. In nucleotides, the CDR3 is TGCAGCGGGGGTTGGGGCGGGGACTCCTACAATGAGCAGTTCTTC.

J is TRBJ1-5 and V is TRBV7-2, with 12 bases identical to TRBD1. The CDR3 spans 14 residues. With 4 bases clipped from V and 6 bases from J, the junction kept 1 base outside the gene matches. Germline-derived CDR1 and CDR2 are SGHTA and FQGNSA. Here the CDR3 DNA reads TGTGCCAGCAGCTCGGGACAGGGGGCTCAGCCCCAGCATTTT. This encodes CASSSGQGAQPQHF.

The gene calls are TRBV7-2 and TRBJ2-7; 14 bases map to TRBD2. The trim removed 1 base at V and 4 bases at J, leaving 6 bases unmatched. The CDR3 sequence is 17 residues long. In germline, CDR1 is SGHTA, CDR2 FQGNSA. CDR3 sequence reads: CASSLVGTSGSKYEQYF. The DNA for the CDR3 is TGTGCCAGCAGCTTAGTTGGGACTAGCGGGAGTAAGTACGAGCAGTACTTC.

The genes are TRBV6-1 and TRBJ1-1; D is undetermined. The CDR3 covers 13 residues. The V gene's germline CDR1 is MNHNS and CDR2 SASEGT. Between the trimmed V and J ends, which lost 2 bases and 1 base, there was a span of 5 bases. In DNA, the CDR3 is TGTGCCAGCAGTGAACAGAAGAACACTGAAGCTTTCTTT. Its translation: CASSEQKNTEAFF.

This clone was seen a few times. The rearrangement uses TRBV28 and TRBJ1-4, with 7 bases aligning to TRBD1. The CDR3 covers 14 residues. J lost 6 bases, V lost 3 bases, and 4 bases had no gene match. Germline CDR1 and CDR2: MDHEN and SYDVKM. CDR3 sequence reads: CASSLDRPDEKLFF. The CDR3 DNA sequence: TGTGCCAGCAGTTTGGACAGGCCTGATGAAAAACTGTTTTTT. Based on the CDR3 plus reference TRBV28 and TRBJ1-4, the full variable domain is DVKVTQSSRYLVKRTGEKVFLECVQDMDHENMFWYRQDPGLGLRLIYFSYDVKMKEKGDIPEGYSVSREKKERFSLILESASTNQTSMYLCASSLDRPDEKLFFGSGTQLSVL.

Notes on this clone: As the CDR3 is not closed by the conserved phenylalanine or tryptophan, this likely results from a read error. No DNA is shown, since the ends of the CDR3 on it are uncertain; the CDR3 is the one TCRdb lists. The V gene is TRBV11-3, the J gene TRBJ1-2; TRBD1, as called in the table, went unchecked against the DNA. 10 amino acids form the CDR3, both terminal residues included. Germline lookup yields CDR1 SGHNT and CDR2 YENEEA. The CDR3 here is CASSLNGHPA.